The 18 T cell receptor beta chains below were found in one sample sequenced in a study of T cell responses to AZD1222 COVID-19 vaccine. Repertoires were generated with immunoSEQ multiplex PCR, while TCRdb's copy carries only in-frame clones and drops some. The sample has approximately 190,000 clones; approximately 91% are singletons. The source was peripheral blood, collected on day 0 of AZD1222 vaccination. The receptors stem from an adult in good health.

This sequence joins TRBV11-2 and TRBJ2-1, with D uncertain. The V gene's germline CDR1 is SGHAT and CDR2 FQNNGV. Trimming pared 0 bases from V and 1 base from J, leaving 10 bases between. The CDR3 loop spans 16 amino acids. CDR3 residues: CASSLDGLGSYNEQFF. Here the CDR3 DNA reads TGTGCCAGCAGCTTAGATGGCCTCGGTTCCTACAATGAGCAGTTCTTC.

The V gene is TRBV6-6, the J gene TRBJ1-5; TRBD1 is a possible D gene (6 bases). V lost 3 bases and J lost 3, with 12 bases in between. Germline V gives CDR1 MNHNY, CDR2 SVGAGI (reference sequence). The CDR3 extends over 15 amino acids. The CDR3 region has the DNA TGTGCCAGCAGTTATTTGTCAGGGGTCAATCAGCCCCAGCATTTT. It is translated as CASSYLSGVNQPQHF.

In DNA form, the CDR3 reads TGCGCCAGCAGCACAGGGACTAGCGGGGGGCCAGCAATTCAAGAGACCCAGTACTTC. It specifies CASSTGTSGGPAIQETQYF. J is TRBJ2-5 and V is TRBV5-1, with 15 positions matching TRBD2. From germline, CDR1 is SGHRS and CDR2 YFSETQ. The CDR3 is made up of 19 amino acids. V dropped 4 bases and J dropped 2; count of bases not matched to a gene: 12.

The chain uses TRBV5-4 and TRBJ2-3, with D possibly being TRBD1 (6 bases). The V end lost 4 bases, the J end lost 5 bases, and 11 bases lay between the germline ends. CDR3 size: 13 residues. Germline values: CDR1 SGHNT, CDR2 YYREEE (reference sequence). The DNA of the CDR3 is TGTGCCAGCAGCCTGAACAGGGAAGATACGCAGTATTTT. Translation: CASSLNREDTQYF. The variable domain in full, with the rest retrieved from reference TRBV5-4 and TRBJ2-3, is ETGVTQSPTHLIKTRGQQVTLRCSSQSGHNTVSWYQQALGQGPQFIFQYYREEENGRGNFPPRFSGLQFPNYSSELNVNALELDDSALYLCASSLNREDTQYFGPGTRLTVL.

The chain carries TRBV5-4 and TRBJ2-7, with 9 bases aligning to TRBD2. Trimming removed 3 bases from V and 4 bases from J; junction bases left unmatched: 5. There are 14 residues in the CDR3. Germline V lookup: CDR1 SGHNT, CDR2 YYREEE (reference sequence). This chain's CDR3 is CASSSGLARYEQYF. In nucleotides, the CDR3 is TGTGCCAGCAGCTCCGGACTAGCGCGGTACGAGCAGTACTTC.

The chain has TRBV6-1 and TRBJ2-7; possible D gene TRBD2, 6 bases. Trimming left V 1 base short and J 2 bases short, with 9 bases between. The CDR3 contains 14 residues. The germline V gene has CDR1 MNHNS and CDR2 SASEGT. The CDR3 spells CASSEVAETYEQYF. In DNA form, the CDR3 reads TGTGCCAGCAGTGAAGTAGCGGAGACCTACGAGCAGTACTTC.

The chain couples TRBV19 to TRBJ1-1, with D maybe TRBD1 (6 bases). This CDR3 has 17 residues. Trimming removed 4 bases from V and 0 bases from J, with 18 bases in between. Germline V CDR1 and CDR2: LNHDA, SQIVND (reference sequence). CDR3 in DNA: TGTGCCAGTAGTAGTGAAGGGCAGGGGACCCTGAACACTGAAGCTTTCTTT. Residues: CASSSEGQGTLNTEAFF.

CDR3 sequence (DNA): TGTGCCAGCAGTTTTATGGGGGACGACAGGGGGCGGGACGAGCAGTACTTC. This sequence encodes CASSFMGDDRGRDEQYF. This chain connects TRBV28 to TRBJ2-7, with 10 bases identical to TRBD1. Germline CDR1 MDHEN, CDR2 SYDVKM. V lost 3 bases, J lost 5 bases, and 13 bases stayed unmatched. The length of the CDR3 is 17 residues.

V is TRBV7-3 and J is TRBJ2-5; TRBD1 matches at 8 bases. Germline values: CDR1 SGHTA, CDR2 FQGTGA. The CDR3 sequence is 15 residues long. The V segment lost 1 base and the J segment 5 bases; nucleotides outside the gene matches: 6. CDR3 in amino acids: CASSLMAGGEETQYF. In nucleotides, the CDR3 is TGTGCCAGCAGCTTAATGGCAGGGGGCGAGGAGACCCAGTACTTC.

The gene calls are TRBV7-2 and TRBJ1-2; D gene uncertain. This CDR3 is 11 amino acids long. Germline CDR1 is SGHTA and CDR2 is FQGNSA. The ends were cut back, 5 bases at V and 8 bases at J, with 9 bases in the middle. The CDR3 DNA reads TGTGCCAGCAGCGTTAATTGGGGCTACACCTTC. Its protein is CASSVNWGYTF.

This clone appeared a few times. J is TRBJ1-1 and V is TRBV2; D is unclear. The V gene lost 7 bases and the J gene lost 1 base, with 16 bases spanning the gap. CDR3 size: 15 residues. Germline V lookup: CDR1 SNHLY, CDR2 FYNNEI. The CDR3 is CASTEEWAGNTEAFF. The CDR3 DNA sequence: TGTGCCAGCACCGAAGAATGGGCAGGGAACACTGAAGCTTTCTTT. The whole variable domain, filled in from reference TRBV2 and TRBJ1-1, reads EPEVTQTPSHQVTQMGQEVILRCVPISNHLYFYWYRQILGQKVEFLVSFYNNEISEKSEIFDDQFSVERPDGSNFTLKIRSTKLEDSAMYFCASTEEWAGNTEAFFGQGTRLTVV.

The rearrangement joins TRBV15 to TRBJ2-5; 8 nucleotides agree with TRBD2. The CDR3 length is 16 residues. V dropped 0 bases and J dropped 4; count of bases not matched to a gene: 7. CDR1 and CDR2 from the germline V gene are LNHNV and YYDKDF (reference sequence). CDR3 in DNA: TGTGCCACCAGCAGAGATCCCGGGGGGGCGATAGAGACCCAGTACTTC. Amino acid sequence: CATSRDPGGAIETQYF.

The chain employs TRBV13 and TRBJ1-2; tentatively, D is TRBD1 (6 bases). The V and J ends lost 4 bases and 4 bases respectively, with 19 bases between them. The CDR3 has 16 amino acids. Germline-derived CDR1 and CDR2 are PRHDT and FYEKMQ (reference sequence). This chain's CDR3 is CASSSGTGPGGYGYTF. CDR3 bases: TGTGCCAGCAGCTCAGGAACAGGGCCCGGCGGCTATGGCTACACCTTC.

V and J are TRBV13 and TRBJ1-1, with TRBD1 identical over 9 bases. Trimming removed 4 bases from V and 5 bases from J; junction bases left unmatched: 5. Germline CDR1 PRHDT, CDR2 FYEKMQ (reference sequence). The CDR3 loop spans 14 amino acids. CDR3 sequence reads: CASSWRTGVTEAFF. The CDR3 bases are TGTGCCAGCAGCTGGCGGACAGGGGTTACTGAAGCTTTCTTT.

V and J are TRBV28 and TRBJ1-4, with unresolved D. Germline CDR1 and CDR2: MDHEN and SYDVKM. V was clipped by 6 bases and J by 4 bases, with 9 bases between them. CDR3 length: 13 amino acids. The CDR3 nucleotides are TGTGCCAGCAGCCCTGGGCATAATGAAAAACTGTTTTTT. Protein product: CASSPGHNEKLFF.

The chain couples TRBV4-2 to TRBJ2-1; a weak D match, TRBD2 (6 bases). The V and J ends lost 1 base and 9 bases respectively, with 16 bases between them. This CDR3 region has 15 residues. Per germline, CDR1 LGHNA and CDR2 YNFKEQ. CDR3 residues: CASSQAGLTAPEQFF. CDR3 coding DNA: TGTGCCAGCAGCCAAGCAGGACTAACCGCTCCTGAGCAGTTCTTC.

The chain links TRBV4-3 to TRBJ1-2; 9 bases match TRBD1. After removal of 2 bases from V and 2 bases from J, the junction contained 6 bases not matched to a gene. Germline lookup yields CDR1 LGHNA and CDR2 YSLEER. This CDR3 spans 16 amino acids. The CDR3 loop reads CASSQLLGQGNYGYTF. The CDR3 region has the DNA TGCGCCAGCAGCCAACTACTAGGACAGGGGAACTATGGCTACACCTTC.

The chain uses TRBV13 and TRBJ2-7; D may match TRBD1 or TRBD2 (5 bases each). Germline V gives CDR1 PRHDT, CDR2 FYEKMQ (reference sequence). The CDR3 length is 14 residues. V lost 4 bases and J 6 bases, leaving 16 bases between the germline ends. CDR3 nucleotides: TGTGCCAGCAGCTCAGAAAGGGACCGCCTCGAGCAGTACTTC. Protein product: CASSSERDRLEQYF.